This TCR beta chain was observed in a study of T cells in Graves' hyperthyroidism and ophthalmopathy. The investigators amplified TCR beta CDR3 regions from RNA transcripts. A first-round RT-PCR of the TCR CDR3 used the HTBI primer set. A single record per CDR3 protein comes from TCRdb applying MiXCR to the multiplex PCR reads. Of a few hundred thousand distinct CDR3 sequences in the sample, around a sixth were seen once. The germline V gene has CDR1 MGHRA and CDR2 YSYEKL. The length of the CDR3 is 16 residues. Trimming removed 0 bases from V and 7 bases from J, with 16 bases in between. This TCR derives from a man younger than 35 with Graves' ophthalmopathy. This chain connects TRBV4-1 to TRBJ1-5; weak D call: TRBD1 (6 bases). The sequenced sample consisted of blood. Here the CDR3 reads CASSQEYEGGGQPQHF. The CDR3 DNA reads TGCGCCAGCAGCCAAGAGTACGAAGGGGGTGGCCAGCCCCAGCATTTT.